This T cell receptor beta chain is from a study of neoadjuvant anti-PD-1 for oral cavity cancer (dated by TCRdb to the early 2020s). Broadly, across the study: Before curative-intent surgical resection, most patients were given three to four biweekly doses of nivolumab at 3 mg/kg. A roughly 33% response rate was observed in the parent correlative cohort, in which more than ten patients were included. Patients who did not progress were given a fourth nivolumab dose at about day 43 and had definitive surgical resection on days 50-56. Responders were defined as patients with complete response, partial response or stable disease by RECIST 1.1; non-responders were defined as patients with progression.

The study at large found these results: Higher pretreatment blood TCRbeta clonality and lower post-treatment tumor TCRbeta clonality were correlated with higher pretreatment blood Treg/Th17 ratios. Greater tumor shrinkage was correlated with larger post-treatment sizes of preexisting intratumoral clones, suggesting that expansion of preexisting clones contributed to response. Only a few patients per response group were included in the TCR analyses, and larger cohorts for validation were called for by the authors.

Explained via the paper, the time point label denotes: after neoadjuvant nivolumab, at surgical resection. Patients had been newly diagnosed with stage II-IVA oral cavity squamous cell carcinoma, and no prior systemic or radiation treatment had been given to the patients. The cohort consisted of patients with HPV-negative, locally advanced oral cavity squamous cell carcinoma. The samples were drawn from a longitudinal correlative study tied to a single-arm phase II trial testing neoadjuvant nivolumab in oral cavity squamous cell carcinoma. Subject-matched pre- and post-treatment PBMCs and tumors from three responders and three non-responders were subjected to genomic DNA-based TCRbeta sequencing. For tumor tissue, genomic DNA extraction relied on the Maxwell RSC DNA from Tissue kit. This clone has only one observation. No cognate antigen has been identified for it. No per-base quality is available; no much larger clone lies one base away.

Tumor libraries used mostly 4 to 6 ug of input genomic DNA for survey sequencing, with two replicates per sample. TCRbeta libraries were prepared with the immunoSEQ hsTCRbeta kit according to the manufacturer's instructions. The completed libraries were mixed into a single pool at 3 nM, then sequenced with an Illumina NovaSeq 6000 S4 flow cell. The authors processed their data as follows. The immunoSEQ Analyzer was used for raw data preprocessing and quality control. The analysis was limited to productive rearrangements, and each clonotype was defined by a unique CDR3 amino acid sequence. Using the R package tcR, the researchers computed the Gini-Simpson index as their estimate of repertoire clonality. Student's t test was used to compare Gini indices, and Pearson correlation was used to assess associations with tumor size change. The source is immuneACCESS, and TCRdb retained only in-frame sequences with V and J called. Part of the clones is not carried over; for the studies checked, unresolved V genes explain less than half of this, and the remainder is unexplained. From that table come the V and J calls and clone size; the DNA was used to work out D and trimming. The sample table lists approximately 15,000 clones, about 36% of them with a count of one. The top ten constitute 35% to 45% of the sample.

Sequences SGDLS (CDR1) and YYNGEE (CDR2) are obtained from the germline V gene. V gives up 0 bases and J gives up 10 bases, and the segment between their germline ends measures 11 bases. The CDR3 contains 13 residues, cysteine and phenylalanine counted. Only the CDR3 portion is preserved as DNA: 39 bases, with reading frame beginning at the first base. The chain employs TRBV9 and TRBJ2-1; the D segment is perhaps TRBD1 or TRBD2, each sharing 6 matched bases. This clonotype was sampled from a person between 40 and 80 years old with oral cavity squamous cell carcinoma. Material: tumor tissue, obtained after nivolumab (anti-PD-1) treatment. The bases read TGTGCCAGCAGCGTAGAACAGGGAGGAGAGCAGTTCTTC. This gives the protein CASSVEQGGEQFF.